These T cell receptor beta chains were read from a single sample in a study of blood T cell repertoires in COVID-19. Measured with immunoSEQ multiplex PCR; TCRdb has only the in-frame clones, and not every one. The table includes approximately 210,000 clones, 87% detected once. The sequenced sample was PBMCs or T cells enriched from blood (not recorded which). These receptors all come from a woman in her 30s who had recovered from COVID-19. CDR3s include the opening cysteine and the closing phenylalanine or tryptophan. The order of the fields is V gene, D gene, clone size, J gene, CDR3 protein, CDR3 DNA. A D gene is named only where the DNA matches it firmly. Size values are once, few and many counts, or a class for expanded clones, and some rows have none.

v_gene: TRBV28; d_gene: -; abundance: -; j_gene: TRBJ2-7; CDR3aa: CASSQGWYEQYF; CDR3nt: TGTGCCAGCAGTCAGGGTTGGTACGAGCAGTACTTC
v_gene: TRBV11-2; d_gene: -; abundance: -; j_gene: TRBJ1-6; CDR3aa: CASSLESPLWGNSPLHF; CDR3nt: TGTGCCAGCAGCTTAGAGTCCCCTTTGTGGGGCAATTCACCCCTCCACTTT
v_gene: TRBV7-8; d_gene: -; abundance: -; j_gene: TRBJ1-5; CDR3aa: CASSARPPVLGQPQHF; CDR3nt: TGTGCCAGCAGCGCCAGACCCCCAGTCCTAGGTCAGCCCCAGCATTTT
v_gene: TRBV16; d_gene: TRBD2; abundance: -; j_gene: TRBJ2-3; CDR3aa: CASSLASGRSDTQYF; CDR3nt: TGTGCCAGCAGCCTCGCTAGCGGGAGGAGCGATACGCAGTATTTT
v_gene: TRBV7-2; d_gene: -; abundance: -; j_gene: TRBJ1-1; CDR3aa: CASSLELGTEAFF; CDR3nt: TGTGCCAGCAGCTTAGAACTCGGCACTGAAGCTTTCTTT
v_gene: TRBV7-9; d_gene: TRBD1; abundance: -; j_gene: TRBJ1-1; CDR3aa: CASSTRDRGDTEAFF; CDR3nt: TGTGCCAGCAGCACCAGGGACAGGGGGGACACTGAAGCTTTCTTT
v_gene: TRBV10-3; d_gene: -; abundance: -; j_gene: TRBJ1-1; CDR3aa: CAIRQGDTEAFF; CDR3nt: TGTGCCATCAGACAGGGAGACACTGAAGCTTTCTTT
v_gene: TRBV10-3; d_gene: TRBD1; abundance: -; j_gene: TRBJ2-3; CDR3aa: CAISESMGQGFRTDTQYF; CDR3nt: TGTGCCATCAGTGAGTCGATGGGACAGGGGTTCAGGACAGATACGCAGTATTTT
v_gene: TRBV7-8; d_gene: TRBD1; abundance: once; j_gene: TRBJ1-6; CDR3aa: CASRAAGTGNSPLHF; CDR3nt: TGTGCCAGCAGGGCTGCCGGGACAGGGAATTCACCCCTCCACTTT
v_gene: TRBV11-2; d_gene: -; abundance: -; j_gene: TRBJ2-5; CDR3aa: CASSPQSGSQETQYF; CDR3nt: TGTGCCAGCAGCCCACAGTCCGGGAGCCAAGAGACCCAGTACTTC
v_gene: TRBV19; d_gene: -; abundance: -; j_gene: TRBJ1-1; CDR3aa: CASTPPENTEAFF; CDR3nt: TGTGCCAGTACTCCCCCAGAGAACACTGAAGCTTTCTTT
v_gene: TRBV9; d_gene: TRBD2; abundance: -; j_gene: TRBJ2-1; CDR3aa: CASSVGSGGPLSYNEQFF; CDR3nt: TGTGCCAGCAGCGTAGGGTCGGGAGGGCCTCTCTCCTACAATGAGCAGTTCTTC
v_gene: TRBV6-5; d_gene: TRBD1; abundance: -; j_gene: TRBJ2-7; CDR3aa: CASGQGYEQYF; CDR3nt: TGTGCCAGTGGACAGGGGTACGAGCAGTACTTC
v_gene: TRBV4-3; d_gene: -; abundance: few; j_gene: TRBJ2-2; CDR3aa: CASSQDSNTGELFF; CDR3nt: TGCGCCAGCAGCCAAGACTCCAACACCGGGGAGCTGTTTTTT
v_gene: TRBV30; d_gene: -; abundance: few; j_gene: TRBJ1-3; CDR3aa: CAWSVRGAVGNTIYF; CDR3nt: TGTGCCTGGAGTGTACGGGGGGCGGTAGGAAACACCATATATTTT
v_gene: TRBV30; d_gene: TRBD2; abundance: -; j_gene: TRBJ2-3; CDR3aa: CAWSVGSASGPSADTQYF; CDR3nt: TGTGCCTGGAGTGTTGGGTCGGCTAGCGGCCCCTCGGCAGATACGCAGTATTTT
v_gene: TRBV5-1; d_gene: -; abundance: -; j_gene: TRBJ2-1; CDR3aa: CASSPRPTGPNNEQFF; CDR3nt: TGCGCCAGCAGCCCCCGCCCCACTGGGCCAAACAATGAGCAGTTCTTC